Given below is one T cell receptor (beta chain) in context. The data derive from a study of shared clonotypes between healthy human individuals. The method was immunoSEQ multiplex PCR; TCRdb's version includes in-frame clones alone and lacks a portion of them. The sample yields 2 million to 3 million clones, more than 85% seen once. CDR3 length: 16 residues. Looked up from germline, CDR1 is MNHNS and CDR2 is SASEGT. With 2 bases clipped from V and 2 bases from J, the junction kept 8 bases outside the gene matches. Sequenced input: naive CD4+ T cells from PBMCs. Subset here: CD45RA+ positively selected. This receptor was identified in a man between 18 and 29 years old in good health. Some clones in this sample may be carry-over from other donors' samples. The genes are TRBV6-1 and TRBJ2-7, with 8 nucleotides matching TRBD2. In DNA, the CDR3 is TGTGCCAGCAGTGAAATTCGGGCGGGAGGTCCCTACGAGCAGTACTTC. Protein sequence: CASSEIRAGGPYEQYF.